This note documents a single T cell receptor (beta chain) sequence. The treatment here: 15 to 20 received Ad26.COV2.S at low or high dose, single or two shots; several received placebo; per-sample allocation not given. Repertoires come from day 63 after the first vaccine or placebo injection. The data are from a study of Ad26.COV2.S vaccination and SARS-CoV-2 variants. The CDR3 has 16 residues. The ends lost 5 bases at V and 4 bases at J; junction bases unmatched: 6. Germline CDR1 is LNHDA and CDR2 is SQIVND (reference sequence). Generated by immunoSEQ multiplex PCR, the TCRdb table keeps only in-frame clones and is missing some. The repertoire holds about 480,000 clones, with around 88% as singletons.

The chain recombines TRBV19 with TRBJ1-5; 12 bases align to TRBD1. The source is a person aged 18-65 years who received the Ad26.COV2.S COVID-19 vaccine or a placebo. The sequenced sample was peripheral blood, obtained in a trial of Ad26.COV2.S vaccine versus placebo. This CDR3 reads CASSGRDRGPNQPQHF. The DNA of the CDR3 is TGTGCCAGTAGTGGCCGGGACAGGGGGCCTAATCAGCCCCAGCATTTT.